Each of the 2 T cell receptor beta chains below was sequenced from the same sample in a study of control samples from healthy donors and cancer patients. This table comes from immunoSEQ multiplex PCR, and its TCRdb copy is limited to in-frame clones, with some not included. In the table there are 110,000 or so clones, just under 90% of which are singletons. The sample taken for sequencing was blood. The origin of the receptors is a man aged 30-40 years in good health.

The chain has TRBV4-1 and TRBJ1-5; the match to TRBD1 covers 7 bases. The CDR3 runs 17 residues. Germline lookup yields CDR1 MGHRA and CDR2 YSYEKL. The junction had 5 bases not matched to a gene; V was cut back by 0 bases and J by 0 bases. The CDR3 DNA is TGCGCCAGCAGCCAAGACTTGGGACAGATTAGCAATCAGCCCCAGCATTTT. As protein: CASSQDLGQISNQPQHF.

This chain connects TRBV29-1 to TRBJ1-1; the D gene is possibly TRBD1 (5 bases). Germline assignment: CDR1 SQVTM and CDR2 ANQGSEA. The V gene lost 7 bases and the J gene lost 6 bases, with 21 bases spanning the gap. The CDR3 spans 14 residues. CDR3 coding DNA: TGCAGCGGTTCGGTCTCAGGGACGTTCGCTGAAGCTTTCTTT. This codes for CSGSVSGTFAEAFF.